This entry features one T cell receptor (beta chain) sequence. Its matching antigen is unknown. The RNA, about 0.5 to 1 ug, was put through reverse transcription using random hexamers. TCRdb processed the immunoSEQ multiplex PCR reads anew with MiXCR; each CDR3 protein has one entry. The table has around 150,000 distinct CDR3 sequences, approximately 95% seen once. The patients who served as multiple sclerosis controls were treatment-naive and had stable or active relapsing-remitting disease that fulfilled the revised McDonald criteria. The data derive from a study of CD8 T cells in Susac syndrome. The study, taken as a whole, reports: That the number of individuals in its TCR sequencing and HLA analysis was relatively small was acknowledged by the study.

The CDR3 runs 17 residues. V lost 0 bases and J 0 bases, leaving 13 bases between the germline ends. Looked up from germline, CDR1 is SGDLS and CDR2 is YYNGEE. The sample comprised CD4+ T cells from PBMCs. This chain links TRBV9 with TRBJ2-1; D is unclear. The receptor comes from a human donor with multiple sclerosis. CDR3 DNA sequence: TGTGCCAGCAGCGTAGACGGTAGCCTGAGCTCCTACAATGAGCAGTTCTTC. It encodes CASSVDGSLSSYNEQFF.